This note documents a single TCR beta chain sequence. Profiled with immunoSEQ multiplex PCR; TCRdb holds only in-frame clones, not every one. The repertoire holds 120,000 to 150,000 clones, with about four fifths as singletons. The entry originates in a study of blood T cell repertoires in COVID-19. Study information: The United States, Italy and Spain were the sources of the acute and convalescent COVID-19 samples. T cells, B-cell-depleted T cells, or PBMCs provided the cDNA or gDNA that served as material.

Germline lookup yields CDR1 MNHEY and CDR2 SVGEGT. The length of the CDR3 is 12 residues. Trimming stripped 5 bases from V and 5 bases from J, with 10 bases between. The V call is TRBV6-2 or TRBV6-3, the J call TRBJ2-7; maybe TRBD1 (5 bases). Material: peripheral blood. The sequence was obtained from a human donor in a cohort sampled during active COVID-19. In DNA form, the CDR3 reads TGTGCCAGCAGTGGGGCTGGGGACGAGCAGTACGTC. Protein sequence: CASSGAGDEQYV.